This T cell receptor (beta chain) stems from a study of cytomegalovirus exposure and HLA in healthy donors. As to this clone: Its antigen is undetermined.

The PCR had 60 Vbeta and 13 Jbeta primers. The table came from immunoSEQ multiplex PCR; TCRdb's copy has only in-frame clones and leaves some out. This sample carries more than 95,000 clones, with approximately 0.93% going to the ten biggest clones. Study-level findings and limits: The study designated roughly 150 TCR beta chains cytomegalovirus-associated. Presence/absence results assume similar sequencing depth per donor, which may not hold.

The source is a man younger than 35 in good health and CMV-seronegative. Sequencing was done on a sample of PBMCs.

The CDR3 spells CASMDSSYEQYF. The CDR3 bases are TGTGCCAGCATGGACAGCTCCTACGAGCAGTACTTC. This chain links TRBV27 with TRBJ2-7, with D possibly being TRBD1 (6 bases). Trimming removed 7 bases from V and 0 bases from J, with 7 bases in between. CDR1 is MNHEY, CDR2 SMNVEV, per germline (reference sequence). The CDR3 extends over 12 amino acids.